This T cell receptor (beta chain) was profiled in a study of OX40 agonist ivuxolimab in advanced cancers. General study findings and limits: Circulating CD4+ and CD8+ T cells showed clonal expansion by week 6 at 0.1 to 3.0 mg/kg. Not determined was the antigen specificity of the expanded peripheral T cells.

Trimming cost V 0 bases and J 7 bases; bases outside gene matches: 14. This CDR3 is 18 amino acids long. Germline V CDR1 and CDR2: KGHSH, LQKENI. Regarding this clone: The antigen is undetermined.

Here immunoSEQ multiplex PCR was the method, and the copy in TCRdb shows in-frame clones only, minus some. The table includes fewer than 80,000 clones, roughly nine tenths detected once. The chain is built from TRBV18 and TRBJ1-4; 7 positions match TRBD1. This material consisted of CD4+ or CD8+ T cells sorted from blood, taken in a trial of the OX40 agonist ivuxolimab. This clonotype was sampled from an adult with an advanced solid tumor such as melanoma, head and neck, liver or kidney cancer. CDR3 amino acids: CASSPPGLQGTVAEKLFF. The CDR3 DNA is TGTGCCAGCTCACCACCGGGATTACAGGGGACAGTGGCTGAAAAACTGTTTTTT.